These 25 T cell receptor beta chains were sequenced from one sample in a study of Tregs in tolerant kidney transplant recipients. Repertoires were generated with immunoSEQ multiplex PCR, while TCRdb's copy carries only in-frame clones and drops some. Counted here are over 55,000 clones, around four fifths occurring once; the ten biggest clones make up about 5%. Sequenced input: CD4+ T cells from blood. The receptors were gathered from a human donor in good health.

V and J are TRBV6-5 and TRBJ1-1; 8 bases align to TRBD1. Trimming cost V 2 bases and J 4 bases; bases outside gene matches: 9. The germline V gene has CDR1 MNHEY and CDR2 SVGAGI. CDR3 size: 16 residues. In DNA form, the CDR3 reads TGTGCCAGCAGTTACCGGACAGGGCTCGGGGGCACTGAAGCTTTCTTT. This translates into CASSYRTGLGGTEAFF.

In regard to this clone: The sample holds other DNA sequences that translate to the same CDR3. CDR3 nucleotides: TGTGCCAGCAGTTACAGGGGAAGGATGAACACTGAAGCTTTCTTT. Translated: CASSYRGRMNTEAFF. The rearrangement links TRBV6-5 to TRBJ1-1; D may be TRBD1 (5 bases). CDR1 is MNHEY and CDR2 is SVGAGI in the germline V gene. V lost 2 bases and J 0 bases, leaving 10 bases between the germline ends. The CDR3 extends over 15 amino acids.

The chain combines TRBV19 with TRBJ2-7; 10 positions agree with TRBD2. J lost 5 bases, V lost 11 bases, and 24 bases had no gene match. Germline loops: CDR1 LNHDA, CDR2 SQIVND (reference sequence). This CDR3 is built from 18 residues. This CDR3 is CALDGRASGSGSTNEQYF. As DNA, the CDR3 is TGTGCCTTGGACGGACGGGCTAGCGGGAGCGGAAGTACGAACGAGCAGTACTTC.

This chain joins TRBV7-2 and TRBJ2-2; D not certain. Deletions cut 2 bases from V and 0 bases from J, with 10 bases between. This CDR3 contains 16 residues. Germline CDR1 SGHTA, CDR2 FQGNSA. The CDR3 sequence is CASSLYLAANTGELFF. Written as DNA, the CDR3 is TGTGCCAGCAGCTTATATTTGGCAGCGAACACCGGGGAGCTGTTTTTT. The whole variable domain, filled in from reference TRBV7-2 and TRBJ2-2, reads GAGVSQSPSNKVTEKGKDVELRCDPISGHTALYWYRQSLGQGLEFLIYFQGNSAPDKSGLPSDRFSAERTGGSVSTLTIQRTQQEDSAVYLCASSLYLAANTGELFFGEGSRLTVL.

A single count supports this clone. The V and J genes are TRBV20-1 and TRBJ1-2; unclear D gene. CDR3 length equals 11 residues. The germline CDR1 and CDR2 sequences are DFQATT and SNEGSKA (reference sequence). V was cut by 6 bases and J by 5 bases, with 10 bases left in between. The CDR3: CSASPRYGYTF. In DNA, the CDR3 is TGCAGTGCCTCCCCCAGGTATGGCTACACCTTC.

The chain links TRBV18 to TRBJ2-5; 8 nucleotides agree with TRBD1. The CDR3 spans 15 residues. From germline, CDR1 is KGHSH and CDR2 LQKENI. V shed 0 bases, J shed 3 bases, and the junction held 3 bases outside the gene matches. The CDR3 region is CASSPPHRGEETQYF. The CDR3 coding sequence is TGTGCCAGCTCACCACCTCACAGGGGGGAAGAGACCCAGTACTTC.

This chain uses TRBV19 with TRBJ1-2, with D possibly TRBD1 on 6 matching bases. This CDR3 contains 15 residues. From germline, CDR1 is LNHDA and CDR2 SQIVND (reference sequence). Trimming shortened V by 4 bases and J by 5 bases, and 17 bases separated the two germline ends. This CDR3 is CASSTGAGQIYGYTF. Written as DNA, the CDR3 is TGTGCCAGTAGTACGGGGGCAGGACAGATTTATGGCTACACCTTC.

The V call is TRBV2, the J call TRBJ2-1; D ambiguous. Between the trimmed V and J ends, which lost 5 bases and 5 bases, there was a span of 10 bases. This CDR3 comprises 13 residues. CDR1 and CDR2 (germline): SNHLY, FYNNEI. CDR3 in DNA: TGTGCCAGCAGTAGGATAGCCGACAATGAGCAGTTCTTC. Protein sequence: CASSRIADNEQFF.

The chain joins TRBV27 to TRBJ2-1, with 12 bases fitting TRBD2. The CDR3 has 15 residues. Germline loops: CDR1 MNHEY, CDR2 SMNVEV (reference sequence). The ends lost 6 bases at V and 10 bases at J; junction bases unmatched: 10. The CDR3 sequence: CASSRLAGGFGEQFF. The CDR3 region has the DNA TGTGCCAGCAGCCGTCTAGCGGGAGGGTTCGGGGAGCAGTTCTTC.

The V and J genes are TRBV30 and TRBJ1-5, with a weak D call TRBD1 (6 bases). Germline V gives CDR1 GTSNPN, CDR2 SVGIG (reference sequence). The germline V and J ends were trimmed by 2 bases and 0 bases, with 11 bases remaining between them. This CDR3 is 15 amino acids long. Here the CDR3 DNA reads TGTGCCTGGAGTACAAACAGGGTTAGCAATCAGCCCCAGCATTTT. It specifies CAWSTNRVSNQPQHF.

The rearrangement uses TRBV13 and TRBJ2-1; the D is unclear. Trimming removed 3 bases from V and 6 bases from J, with 9 bases in between. This CDR3 spans 13 amino acids. The V gene's germline CDR1 is PRHDT and CDR2 FYEKMQ (reference sequence). The CDR3 sequence: CASSFEGFNEQFF. CDR3 DNA: TGTGCCAGCAGCTTTGAAGGGTTCAATGAGCAGTTCTTC.

The chain employs TRBV5-4 and TRBJ2-1; 9 nucleotides line up with TRBD2. V trimming: 0 bases; J trimming: 6 bases; junction bases outside the gene matches: 7. The germline V gene has CDR1 SGHNT and CDR2 YYREEE (reference sequence). The CDR3 is 16 amino acids. The CDR3 nucleotides are TGTGCCAGCAGCTTGGCGGCGGGGGGGCGAGGCAATGAGCAGTTCTTC. Amino acids: CASSLAAGGRGNEQFF.

This clone was counted a single time. The chain combines TRBV5-4 with TRBJ2-1, with D unclear. The V and J ends lost 0 bases and 7 bases respectively, with 5 bases between them. The CDR3 length is 12 residues. Germline CDR1 and CDR2: SGHNT and YYREEE (reference sequence). Written as DNA, the CDR3 is TGTGCCAGCAGCTTGGACAAGAATGAGCAGTTCTTC. This sequence encodes CASSLDKNEQFF.

The chain joins TRBV14 to TRBJ2-4; no reliable D call. Germline lookup yields CDR1 SGHDN and CDR2 FVKESK. The CDR3 is 13 residues long. Deletions cut 6 bases from V and 1 base from J, with 7 bases between. CDR3: CASSDFAKNIQYF. CDR3 DNA: TGTGCCAGCAGTGATTTTGCCAAAAACATTCAGTACTTC.

The chain links TRBV6-6 to TRBJ1-1; 7 bases map to TRBD1. The V gene end was trimmed by 2 bases and the J gene end by 4 bases; junction bases not matched to a gene: 4. The CDR3 loop spans 14 amino acids. Germline loops: CDR1 MNHNY, CDR2 SVGAGI (reference sequence). The CDR3 DNA follows: TGTGCCAGCAGTTACCCCGCAGGGGGCACTGAAGCTTTCTTT. Its translation is CASSYPAGGTEAFF.

The rearrangement joins TRBV4-2 to TRBJ2-7; D is perhaps TRBD2 (5 bases). This CDR3 comprises 15 residues. Trimming took 4 bases from V and 0 from J, leaving 13 bases between them. The germline CDR1 and CDR2 sequences are LGHNA and YNFKEQ. CDR3 bases: TGTGCCAGCAGCCCACTAGAGGAGAGCTCCTACGAGCAGTACTTC. This codes for CASSPLEESSYEQYF.

This chain uses TRBV9 with TRBJ2-7, with 7 bases aligning to TRBD1. This CDR3 has 14 amino acids. The trim removed 6 bases at V and 2 bases at J, leaving 8 bases unmatched. The V gene's germline CDR1 is SGDLS and CDR2 YYNGEE. The CDR3 loop is CASTRTGTAYEQYF. The DNA of the CDR3 is TGTGCCAGCACTCGGACCGGGACAGCCTACGAGCAGTACTTC.

The rearrangement joins TRBV9 to TRBJ2-3; a possible D gene is TRBD1 (5 bases). The CDR3 sequence is 13 residues long. Germline V CDR1 and CDR2: SGDLS, YYNGEE. Between the trimmed V and J ends, which lost 4 bases and 6 bases, there was a span of 12 bases. Written as DNA, the CDR3 is TGTGCCAGCAGCACCCCGAAGGGGGATACGCAGTATTTT. Protein: CASSTPKGDTQYF.

The chain employs TRBV7-2 and TRBJ2-5; D is uncertain. The V end was cut by 5 bases, the J end by 5 bases, with 9 bases between. Germline V gene data show CDR1 as SGHTA and CDR2 as FQGNSA. This CDR3 is built from 12 residues. In DNA form, the CDR3 reads TGTGCCAGCAGCCTCCTTGGGGAGACCCAGTACTTC. Protein product: CASSLLGETQYF.

This sequence joins TRBV6-6 and TRBJ2-6, with D maybe TRBD1 (5 bases). The CDR3 contains 15 residues. V was cut by 7 bases and J by 0 bases, with 10 bases left in between. The germline V gene encodes CDR1 MNHNY and CDR2 SVGAGI (reference sequence). The CDR3 protein is CASTQGSSGANVLTF. The CDR3 DNA follows: TGTGCCAGCACTCAGGGAAGCTCTGGGGCCAACGTCCTGACTTTC.

This clone was recorded once. V usage is TRBV2 and J usage is TRBJ1-1, with 7 positions matching TRBD1. Germline loops: CDR1 SNHLY, CDR2 FYNNEI. The CDR3 is 14 residues long. J gave up 4 bases and V 4 bases, and 6 bases lay outside the gene matches. The CDR3 spells CASSGQGIPTEAFF. Here the CDR3 DNA reads TGTGCCAGCAGTGGACAGGGTATTCCCACTGAAGCTTTCTTT.

V and J are TRBV4-1 and TRBJ2-1; 12 nucleotides align to TRBD2. V was clipped by 4 bases and J by 8 bases; unmatched bases: 9. The CDR3 is 16 amino acids. The germline gives CDR1 MGHRA, CDR2 YSYEKL. The CDR3 nucleotides are TGCGCCAGCAGCCGGGGGGGACTAGCGGGTTTCGATGAGCAGTTCTTC. Translated, it gives CASSRGGLAGFDEQFF.

In the case of this clone: An end of the junction does not agree with germline; a read error may underlie this. The V call is TRBV4-2, the J call TRBJ1-5, with D hard to call. The germline V gene has CDR1 LGHNA and CDR2 YNFKEQ. The CDR3 has 17 residues. CDR3 sequence: CASSPSSGPYSNQPRHF. The CDR3 region has the DNA TGTGCCAGCAGCCCTTCGTCGGGTCCTTATAGCAATCAGCCCCGGCATTTT.

This sequence joins TRBV4-2 and TRBJ2-3; 11 nucleotides align to TRBD2. The CDR3 is 18 amino acids. Germline CDR1 and CDR2: LGHNA and YNFKEQ. J gave up 2 bases and V 1 base, and 8 bases lay outside the gene matches. CDR3 residues: CASSQGTSGGVNTDTQYF. The DNA of the CDR3 is TGTGCCAGCAGCCAAGGAACTAGCGGGGGCGTTAACACAGATACGCAGTATTTT.

The chain is built from TRBV7-2 and TRBJ2-3; TRBD2 matches at 13 bases. Germline V lookup: CDR1 SGHTA, CDR2 FQGNSA. This CDR3 comprises 14 residues. With V trimmed by 1 base and J by 8 bases, 0 bases remained unmatched. The CDR3 loop reads CASSLGLAGGTQYF. The DNA of the CDR3 is TGTGCCAGCAGCTTAGGACTAGCGGGGGGTACGCAGTATTTT.